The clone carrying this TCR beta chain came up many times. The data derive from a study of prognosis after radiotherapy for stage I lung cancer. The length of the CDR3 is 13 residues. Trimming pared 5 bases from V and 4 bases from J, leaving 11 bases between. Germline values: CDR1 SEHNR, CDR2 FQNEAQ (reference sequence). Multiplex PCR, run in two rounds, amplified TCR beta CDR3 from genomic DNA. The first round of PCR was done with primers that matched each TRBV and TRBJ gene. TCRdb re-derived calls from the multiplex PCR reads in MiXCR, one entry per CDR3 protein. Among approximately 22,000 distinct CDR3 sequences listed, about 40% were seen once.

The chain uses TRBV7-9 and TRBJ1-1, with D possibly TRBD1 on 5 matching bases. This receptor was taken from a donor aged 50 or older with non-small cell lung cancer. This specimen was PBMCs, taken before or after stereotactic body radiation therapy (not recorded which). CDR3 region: CASSPPGGTEAFF. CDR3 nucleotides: TGTGCCAGCAGCCCCCCGGGGGGCACTGAAGCTTTCTTT.